Detailed here is one TCR beta chain. As yet, its antigen is unknown. This specimen belongs to a study of cytomegalovirus exposure and HLA in healthy donors. The study's findings and limits: Within an earlier analysis, most TCR beta V segments proved productive either about 87% or about 30% of the time.

CDR3 size: 15 residues. Between the trimmed V and J ends, which lost 4 bases and 0 bases, there was a span of 10 bases. Germline CDR1 SEHNR, CDR2 FQNEAQ (reference sequence). Primers for the PCR totalled 60 Vbeta and 13 Jbeta. The table came from immunoSEQ multiplex PCR; TCRdb's copy has only in-frame clones and leaves some out. The profile shows around 160,000 clones, approximately 72% of them singletons. The sample comprised PBMCs. The chain is built from TRBV7-9 and TRBJ1-5; D is undetermined. This TCR was recovered from a man aged 45 to 65 in good health and CMV-seronegative. The CDR3, as DNA: TGTGCCAGCAGCTCCGGGGAATATAGCAATCAGCCCCAGCATTTT. Translating gives CASSSGEYSNQPQHF.